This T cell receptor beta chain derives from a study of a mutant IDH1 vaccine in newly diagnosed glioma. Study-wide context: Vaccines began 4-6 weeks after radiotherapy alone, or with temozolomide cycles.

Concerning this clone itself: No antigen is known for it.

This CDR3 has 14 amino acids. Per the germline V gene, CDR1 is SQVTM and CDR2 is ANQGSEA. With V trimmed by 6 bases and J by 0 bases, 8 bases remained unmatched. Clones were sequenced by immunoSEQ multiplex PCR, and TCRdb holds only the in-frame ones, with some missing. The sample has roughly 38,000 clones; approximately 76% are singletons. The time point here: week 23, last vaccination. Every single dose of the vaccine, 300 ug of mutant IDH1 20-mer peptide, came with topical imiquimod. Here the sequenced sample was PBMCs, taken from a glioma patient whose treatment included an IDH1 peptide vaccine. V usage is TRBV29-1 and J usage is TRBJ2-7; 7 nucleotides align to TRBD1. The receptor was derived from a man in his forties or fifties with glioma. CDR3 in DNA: TGCAGCGTCGTGGGACAGCAAAACTCCTACGAGCAGTACTTC. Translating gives CSVVGQQNSYEQYF.